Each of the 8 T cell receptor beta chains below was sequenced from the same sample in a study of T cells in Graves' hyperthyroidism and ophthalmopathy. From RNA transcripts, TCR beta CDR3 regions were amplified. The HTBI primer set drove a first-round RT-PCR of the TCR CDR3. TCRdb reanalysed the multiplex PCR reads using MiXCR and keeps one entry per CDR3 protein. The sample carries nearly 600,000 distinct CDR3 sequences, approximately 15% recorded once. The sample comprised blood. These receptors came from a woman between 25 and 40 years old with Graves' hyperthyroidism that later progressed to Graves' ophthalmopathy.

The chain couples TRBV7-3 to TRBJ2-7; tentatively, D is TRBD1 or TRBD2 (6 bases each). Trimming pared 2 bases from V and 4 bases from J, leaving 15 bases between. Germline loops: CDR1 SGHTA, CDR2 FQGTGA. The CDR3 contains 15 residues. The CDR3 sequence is CASSLDRGPVYEQYF. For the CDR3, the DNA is TGTGCCAGCAGCTTAGATCGGGGGCCAGTGTACGAGCAGTACTTC.

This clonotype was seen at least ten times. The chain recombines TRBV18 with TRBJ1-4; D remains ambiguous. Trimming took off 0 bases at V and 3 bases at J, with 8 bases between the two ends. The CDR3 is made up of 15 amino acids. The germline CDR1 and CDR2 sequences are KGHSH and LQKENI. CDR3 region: CASSPPNRPNEKLFF. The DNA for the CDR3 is TGTGCCAGCTCACCACCCAACAGACCTAATGAAAAACTGTTTTTT.

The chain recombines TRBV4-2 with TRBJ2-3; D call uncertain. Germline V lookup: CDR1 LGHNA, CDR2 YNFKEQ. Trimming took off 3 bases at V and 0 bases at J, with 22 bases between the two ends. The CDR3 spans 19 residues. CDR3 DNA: TGTGCCAGCAGCCAGCTCCGAAGCAACACGACGAGGAGCACAGATACGCAGTATTTT. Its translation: CASSQLRSNTTRSTDTQYF.

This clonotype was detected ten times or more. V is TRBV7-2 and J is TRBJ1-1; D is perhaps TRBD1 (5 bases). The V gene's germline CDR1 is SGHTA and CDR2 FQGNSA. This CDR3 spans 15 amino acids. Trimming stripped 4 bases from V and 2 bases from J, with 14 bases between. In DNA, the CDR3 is TGTGCCAGCAGCTCTCCGACAGCTTCTAACACTGAAGCTTTCTTT. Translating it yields CASSSPTASNTEAFF.

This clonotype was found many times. CDR3 DNA: TGCAGTGCTAGTACGTCCCCAGATACGCAGTATTTT. As protein: CSASTSPDTQYF. The genes are TRBV20-1 and TRBJ2-3; no clear D. Germline loops: CDR1 DFQATT, CDR2 SNEGSKA (reference sequence). Trimming pared 3 bases from V and 4 bases from J, leaving 8 bases between. The CDR3 consists of 12 residues.

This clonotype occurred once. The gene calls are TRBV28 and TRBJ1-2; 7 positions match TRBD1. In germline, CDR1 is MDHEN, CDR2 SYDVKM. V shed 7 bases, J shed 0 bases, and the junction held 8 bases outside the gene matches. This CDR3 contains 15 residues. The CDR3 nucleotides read TGTGCCAGCAACCAAGGGGACAGCTCTAACTATGGCTACACCTTC. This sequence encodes CASNQGDSSNYGYTF.

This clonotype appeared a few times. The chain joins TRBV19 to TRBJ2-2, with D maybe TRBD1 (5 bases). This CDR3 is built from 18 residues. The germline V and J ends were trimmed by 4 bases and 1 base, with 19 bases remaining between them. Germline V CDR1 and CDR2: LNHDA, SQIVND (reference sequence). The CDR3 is CASSRKGSSDENTGELFF. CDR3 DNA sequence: TGTGCCAGTAGTAGGAAGGGGTCAAGCGACGAGAACACCGGGGAGCTGTTTTTT.

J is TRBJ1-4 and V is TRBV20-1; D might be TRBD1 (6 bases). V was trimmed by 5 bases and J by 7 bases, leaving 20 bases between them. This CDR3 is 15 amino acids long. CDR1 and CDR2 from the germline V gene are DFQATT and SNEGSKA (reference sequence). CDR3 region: CSAPPGGGRVEKLFF. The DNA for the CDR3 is TGCAGTGCTCCCCCGGGGGGCGGGAGGGTTGAAAAACTGTTTTTT.